This T cell receptor beta chain emerged from a study of shared T cell receptors in the human thymus. The assay was immunoSEQ multiplex PCR, and TCRdb's table has in-frame clones only and misses some. Of hundreds of thousands of clones in the sample, more than 75% were seen once. Trimming pared 7 bases from V and 5 bases from J, leaving 35 bases between. The CDR3 is made up of 19 amino acids. Germline values: CDR1 SQVTM, CDR2 ANQGSEA. These data were also filed under a second study, of human thymus T cells. That publication notes: The thymus was resected at corrective cardiac surgery. Highly overlapping thymic repertoires among unrelated individuals were reported in related research.

Sequencing used thymocytes. The gene calls are TRBV29-1 and TRBJ2-5, with a weak D call TRBD2 (5 bases). This receptor was identified in a boy younger than two with a congenital heart defect. CDR3: CSGRSGEGIAPGPHETQYF. CDR3 in DNA: TGCAGCGGCAGAAGTGGAGAGGGTATAGCGCCGGGCCCGCATGAGACCCAGTACTTC. The full variable domain, rest sourced from reference TRBV29-1 and TRBJ2-5, is SAVISQKPSRDICQRGTSLTIQCQVDSQVTMMFWYRQQPGQSLTLIATANQGSEATYESGFVIDKFPISRPNLTFSTLTVSNMSPEDSSIYLCSGRSGEGIAPGPHETQYFGPGTRLLVL.